The 30 T cell receptor beta chains given below trace back to one sample, sequenced in a study of blood T cell repertoires in COVID-19. Clones were sequenced by immunoSEQ multiplex PCR, and TCRdb holds only the in-frame ones, with some missing. The table shows some 70,000 clones, with 75% to 90% occurring only once. The specimen was peripheral blood. These receptors were taken from a man aged 45-65 years with acute or convalescent COVID-19.

This chain links TRBV5-4 with TRBJ2-5; 8 bases match TRBD2. This CDR3 spans 15 amino acids. Trimming at V came to 1 base and at J to 2 bases, leaving 4 bases not matched to a gene. The germline V gene has CDR1 SGHNT and CDR2 YYREEE (reference sequence). CDR3 protein: CASSLRVAGQETQYF. CDR3 DNA sequence: TGTGCCAGCAGCTTGCGAGTAGCGGGGCAAGAGACCCAGTACTTC.

This chain links TRBV11-1 with TRBJ2-1; 10 nucleotides align to TRBD1. Germline V gives CDR1 SGHAT, CDR2 FQDESV (reference sequence). This CDR3 is 15 amino acids long. V dropped 4 bases and J dropped 3; count of bases not matched to a gene: 3. CDR3 sequence (DNA): TGTGCCAGCAGCTCCGGGACAGGGGACTACAATGAGCAGTTCTTC. The encoded protein is CASSSGTGDYNEQFF.

This clone has more than one count but fewer than ten. This chain uses TRBV29-1 with TRBJ1-1; perhaps TRBD1 as D (6 bases). Trimming took 7 bases from V and 0 from J, leaving 9 bases between them. The CDR3 covers 12 residues. The V gene's germline CDR1 is SQVTM and CDR2 ANQGSEA. The chain's CDR3 is CSARGLNTEAFF. In DNA form, the CDR3 reads TGCAGCGCCAGGGGATTGAACACTGAAGCTTTCTTT.

The chain employs TRBV7-2 and TRBJ2-2; D is uncertain. The V gene lost 5 bases and the J gene lost 3 bases, with 7 bases spanning the gap. Germline V lookup: CDR1 SGHTA, CDR2 FQGNSA. The CDR3 sequence is 13 residues long. The CDR3 DNA follows: TGTGCCAGCAGCCAAATTCACACCGGGGAGCTGTTTTTT. The encoded protein is CASSQIHTGELFF.

The chain joins TRBV18 to TRBJ1-4; TRBD1 matches 7 bases. Trimming cost V 0 bases and J 8 bases; bases outside gene matches: 3. CDR3 length: 14 residues. CDR1 and CDR2 from the germline V gene are KGHSH and LQKENI. CDR3 region: CASSPPTGTEKLFF. The CDR3 coding sequence is TGTGCCAGCTCACCACCGACAGGGACCGAAAAACTGTTTTTT.

The chain uses TRBV15 and TRBJ2-7; 8 nucleotides line up with TRBD1. The length of the CDR3 is 16 residues. The germline gives CDR1 LNHNV, CDR2 YYDKDF (reference sequence). Germline trimming cut 0 bases from V and 7 bases from J; bases unmatched to any gene: 11. CDR3 in amino acids: CATSRDLGQGAGEQYF. Written as DNA, the CDR3 is TGTGCCACCAGCAGAGATCTTGGGCAGGGGGCAGGGGAGCAGTACTTC.

V gene TRBV5-1 combines with J gene TRBJ2-3; 9 nucleotides match TRBD2. J lost 3 bases, V lost 0 bases, and 5 bases had no gene match. Germline V gene lookup returns CDR1 SGHRS and CDR2 YFSETQ. The CDR3 totals 16 residues. The CDR3 sequence: CASSLAAGGFTDTQYF. CDR3 DNA: TGCGCCAGCAGCTTGGCCGCGGGAGGGTTTACAGATACGCAGTATTTT.

The rearrangement uses TRBV11-2 and TRBJ2-2; 9 nucleotides line up with TRBD1. With V trimmed by 1 base and J by 7 bases, 10 bases remained unmatched. The CDR3 extends over 17 amino acids. Germline-derived CDR1 and CDR2 are SGHAT and FQNNGV. In DNA, the CDR3 is TGTGCCAGCAGCTTAGCCCGGGACAGGGTAGAAAGCGGGGAGCTGTTTTTT. This sequence encodes CASSLARDRVESGELFF.

The genes are TRBV5-6 and TRBJ1-2, with D uncertain. V gave up 5 bases and J gave up 4 bases, with 12 bases separating them. Germline CDR1 and CDR2: SGHDT and YYEEEE. The CDR3 loop spans 13 amino acids. This CDR3 is CASRAGVGYGYTF. The CDR3 DNA reads as TGTGCCAGCAGAGCCGGGGTGGGCTATGGCTACACCTTC.

The V and J genes are TRBV7-2 and TRBJ2-2, with TRBD1 as a possible D gene (5 bases). The CDR3 has 18 residues. The V gene lost 5 bases and the J gene lost 4 bases, with 23 bases spanning the gap. CDR1 is SGHTA, CDR2 FQGNSA, per germline. The CDR3 spells CASSKLDPVGARTGELFF. The CDR3 DNA reads as TGTGCCAGCAGCAAATTGGACCCGGTTGGGGCTCGCACCGGGGAGCTGTTTTTT.

The chain is built from TRBV7-2 and TRBJ2-7; D is possibly TRBD1 (6 bases). V was trimmed by 1 base and J by 4 bases, leaving 11 bases between them. From germline, CDR1 is SGHTA and CDR2 FQGNSA. The CDR3 has 14 residues. The CDR3 DNA follows: TGTGCCAGCAGCTTAGAAACAGGGAATTACGAGCAGTACTTC. It encodes CASSLETGNYEQYF.

The chain couples TRBV11-3 to TRBJ1-2; D is unclear. The germline V gene encodes CDR1 SGHNT and CDR2 YENEEA. Trimming took 2 bases from V and 8 from J, leaving 15 bases between them. The length of the CDR3 is 14 residues. CDR3 nucleotides: TGTGCCAGCAGCTTATGGGGAGGCTCGGAAGGCTACACCTTC. Protein sequence: CASSLWGGSEGYTF. The full variable domain, its missing parts supplied by reference TRBV11-3 and TRBJ1-2, is EAGVVQSPRYKIIEKKQPVAFWCNPISGHNTLYWYLQNLGQGPELLIRYENEEAVDDSQLPKDRFSAERLKGVDSTLKIQPAELGDSAVYLCASSLWGGSEGYTFGSGTRLTVV.

The chain links TRBV5-1 to TRBJ2-5; TRBD2 might be the D (5 bases). V was shortened by 3 bases and J by 7 bases, with 13 bases between the two germline ends. This CDR3 region has 13 residues. CDR1 and CDR2 from the germline V gene are SGHRS and YFSETQ. The CDR3 DNA reads as TGCGCCAGCAGCTCGGCCATTGAGGGGACCCAGTACTTC. It specifies CASSSAIEGTQYF.

V usage is TRBV19 and J usage is TRBJ1-2, with 9 bases that match TRBD1. Germline V gene sequence: CDR1 LNHDA, CDR2 SQIVND (reference sequence). Germline trimming cut 9 bases from V and 7 bases from J; bases unmatched to any gene: 18. The CDR3 is made up of 16 amino acids. Here the CDR3 DNA reads TGTGCCAGCTCGACGGGGACAGGGCGCATCCCGAGTGGCTACACCTTC. This gives the protein CASSTGTGRIPSGYTF.

This sequence joins TRBV20-1 and TRBJ2-1; no clear D gene. The germline gives CDR1 DFQATT, CDR2 SNEGSKA (reference sequence). There are 11 residues in the CDR3. V was clipped by 5 bases and J by 9 bases, with 11 bases between them. Here the CDR3 DNA reads TGCAGTGCTCCTACCGATACTGAGCAGTTCTTC. It encodes CSAPTDTEQFF.

The gene calls are TRBV28 and TRBJ1-2; 7 bases line up with TRBD1. Trimming removed 6 bases from V and 4 bases from J; junction bases left unmatched: 11. Germline V gives CDR1 MDHEN, CDR2 SYDVKM. This CDR3 contains 15 residues. In DNA form, the CDR3 reads TGTGCCAGCAGCACGACAGGGCCTCGGGCCTATGGCTACACCTTC. This gives the protein CASSTTGPRAYGYTF.

This chain uses TRBV4-2 with TRBJ2-1; weak D call: TRBD1 (5 bases). The CDR3 spans 15 residues. V lost 0 bases, J lost 3 bases, and 9 bases lay in between. The germline V gene has CDR1 LGHNA and CDR2 YNFKEQ. The CDR3 DNA follows: TGTGCCAGCAGCCAAGACTTAGGGGTCTACAATGAGCAGTTCTTC. Its protein is CASSQDLGVYNEQFF.

This rearrangement joins TRBV4-2 to TRBJ1-1; 7 positions match TRBD1. This CDR3 contains 16 residues. Germline V gene sequence: CDR1 LGHNA, CDR2 YNFKEQ. J lost 0 bases, V lost 0 bases, and 4 bases had no gene match. Here the CDR3 reads CASSQELGGLNTEAFF. CDR3 DNA sequence: TGTGCCAGCAGCCAAGAACTAGGGGGCCTGAACACTGAAGCTTTCTTT.

V and J are TRBV11-2 and TRBJ2-5, with unresolved D. The germline V gene encodes CDR1 SGHAT and CDR2 FQNNGV. The CDR3 runs 15 residues. V lost 1 base and J lost 0, with 9 bases in between. DNA for the CDR3: TGTGCCAGCAGCTTAGGATACAGCAACCAAGAGACCCAGTACTTC. Amino acids: CASSLGYSNQETQYF.

The rearrangement joins TRBV27 to TRBJ2-7; possible D gene TRBD2, 6 bases. V lost 4 bases and J 0 bases, leaving 13 bases between the germline ends. The V gene's germline CDR1 is MNHEY and CDR2 SMNVEV (reference sequence). This CDR3 is built from 15 residues. CDR3 sequence (DNA): TGTGCCAGCAGTTCGCGGGACGGAGTCTCCTACGAGCAGTACTTC. Residues: CASSSRDGVSYEQYF.

This clone was seen only once. The chain employs TRBV6-2 or TRBV6-3 and TRBJ2-1, with TRBD2 matching over 11 bases. The CDR3 is made up of 14 amino acids. Germline V gene sequence: CDR1 MNHEY, CDR2 SVGEGT. V was pared by 6 bases and J by 5 bases, with 3 bases of the junction left unmatched. The CDR3 loop reads CASSPTSGNNEQFF. CDR3 bases: TGTGCCAGCAGCCCGACTAGCGGGAACAATGAGCAGTTCTTC.

V gene TRBV27 combines with J gene TRBJ2-7; tentatively, D is TRBD1 (6 bases). Germline loops: CDR1 MNHEY, CDR2 SMNVEV (reference sequence). With 5 bases removed from V and 6 bases from J, the gap between germline ends came to 17 bases. The CDR3 is 14 amino acids. CDR3 nucleotides: TGTGCCAGCAGTCCACAGGGAATTTTTGTCGAGCAGTACTTC. Residues: CASSPQGIFVEQYF.

This clone was detected only once. CDR3 loop: CASSYQRDSTEAFF. The DNA for the CDR3 is TGTGCCAGCAGCTACCAACGGGACAGCACTGAAGCTTTCTTT. This chain uses TRBV11-3 with TRBJ1-1, with TRBD1 matching over 7 bases. The J segment lost 4 bases and the V segment lost 4 bases, leaving 6 bases of the junction unmatched. CDR1 is SGHNT, CDR2 YENEEA, per germline. This CDR3 is built from 14 residues.

This chain connects TRBV2 to TRBJ2-4; D gene ambiguous. Per the germline V gene, CDR1 is SNHLY and CDR2 is FYNNEI. Trimming stripped 5 bases from V and 8 bases from J, with 7 bases between. This CDR3 spans 11 amino acids. The CDR3 loop is CASSPADIQYF. Written as DNA, the CDR3 is TGTGCCAGCAGTCCCGCGGACATTCAGTACTTC.

The gene calls are TRBV28 and TRBJ2-5, with a tentative D call TRBD2 (5 bases). The CDR3 runs 13 residues. V lost 5 bases and J lost 5, with 12 bases in between. The germline gives CDR1 MDHEN, CDR2 SYDVKM. CDR3 sequence: CASSGGRGETQYF. For the CDR3, the DNA is TGTGCCAGCAGTGGTGGGCGAGGGGAGACCCAGTACTTC.

The chain uses TRBV30 and TRBJ1-1, with 7 bases that match TRBD1. This CDR3 comprises 15 residues. V dropped 3 bases and J dropped 4; count of bases not matched to a gene: 11. In germline, CDR1 is GTSNPN, CDR2 SVGIG (reference sequence). CDR3 nucleotide sequence: TGTGCCTGGAGGGCAACAGACAGGGAATTCACTGAAGCTTTCTTT. It codes for CAWRATDREFTEAFF.

V is TRBV4-2 and J is TRBJ2-1; D is ambiguous. The CDR3 has 12 amino acids. Germline V gene data show CDR1 as LGHNA and CDR2 as YNFKEQ. V lost 0 bases and J 9 bases, leaving 6 bases between the germline ends. CDR3 sequence reads: CASSQDRVEQFF. The CDR3 coding sequence is TGTGCCAGCAGCCAAGATCGGGTTGAGCAGTTCTTC.

The V and J genes are TRBV12-3 or TRBV12-4 and TRBJ1-5; D ambiguous. The CDR3 totals 13 residues. V lost 2 bases, J lost 1 base, and 3 bases lay in between. The CDR3 DNA is TGTGCCAGCAGTTTACAAAGCAATCAGCCCCAGCATTTT. This encodes CASSLQSNQPQHF.

This clone was counted once. J is TRBJ1-5 and V is TRBV10-2; D remains ambiguous. The CDR3 extends over 14 amino acids. The V gene's germline CDR1 is WSHSY and CDR2 SAAADI. V was shortened by 4 bases and J by 0 bases, with 7 bases between the two germline ends. In nucleotides, the CDR3 is TGCGCCAGCAGTGTTATAAATAGCAATCAGCCCCAGCATTTT. This gives the protein CASSVINSNQPQHF.

This chain joins TRBV13 and TRBJ2-5; 8 positions agree with TRBD1. Trimming removed 4 bases from V and 5 bases from J; junction bases left unmatched: 6. Germline values: CDR1 PRHDT, CDR2 FYEKMQ (reference sequence). The CDR3 spans 14 residues. The CDR3 DNA reads as TGTGCCAGCAGCTCGGACAGGGTTTACGAGACCCAGTACTTC. Encoded protein: CASSSDRVYETQYF.